These T cell receptor beta chains were read from a single sample in a study of T cells after yellow fever vaccination. TCRdb ran MiXCR on the 5' RACE reads and lists one entry per CDR3 protein. The sample contains around 250,000 distinct CDR3 sequences, 6.9% of which appear only once. The specimen comprised CD4+ T cells sorted from PBMCs, sampled 15 days after the yellow fever booster vaccination. The source is a young man who received the YFV17D yellow fever vaccine. The CDR3 runs from the conserved cysteine through the conserved F or W. The D gene is left open where the match is weak. Not every row has a clone size; where given, it reads once, few, many or a size class.

TRBJ2-5	TRBD2	TRBV7-7	many	CASSYLAGTSGQETQYF	TGTGCCAGCAGCTACCTCGCCGGGACTAGCGGGCAAGAGACCCAGTACTTC
TRBJ2-1	.	TRBV28	.	CASCLAQGRGGSYNEQFF	TGTGCCAGCTGTTTAGCGCAGGGGAGAGGGGGCTCCTACAATGAGCAGTTCTTC
TRBJ2-5	.	TRBV21-1	.	CASSKDSHQETQYF	TGTGCCAGCAGCAAGGACAGCCACCAAGAGACCCAGTACTTC
TRBJ2-1	TRBD2	TRBV14	many	CASSPLGGTSGTNEQFF	TGTGCCAGCAGCCCATTGGGAGGGACTAGCGGAACCAATGAGCAGTTCTTC
TRBJ2-3	.	TRBV20-1	.	CSARDGPSTDTQYF	TGCAGTGCTAGAGATGGACCTAGCACAGATACGCAGTATTTT
TRBJ2-5	.	TRBV12-3/TRBV12-4	many	CASSLHGGKETQYF	TGTGCCAGCAGTTTACATGGAGGAAAAGAGACCCAGTACTTC
TRBJ2-1	TRBD2	TRBV6-5	few	CASSWRTSGSPYNEQFF	TGTGCCAGCAGTTGGCGGACTAGCGGGAGTCCCTACAATGAGCAGTTCTTC
TRBJ2-3	TRBD2	TRBV20-1	many	CSARGGRAGDTQYF	TGCAGTGCTAGGGGGGGGAGGGCCGGAGATACGCAGTATTTT
TRBJ2-1	.	TRBV5-1	many	CASSLLSVLYNEQFF	TGCGCCAGCAGCTTGCTTAGCGTCCTCTACAATGAGCAGTTCTTC
TRBJ2-1	.	TRBV7-9	many	CASRAGPGTNEQFF	TGTGCCAGCAGAGCCGGCCCAGGGACTAATGAGCAGTTCTTC